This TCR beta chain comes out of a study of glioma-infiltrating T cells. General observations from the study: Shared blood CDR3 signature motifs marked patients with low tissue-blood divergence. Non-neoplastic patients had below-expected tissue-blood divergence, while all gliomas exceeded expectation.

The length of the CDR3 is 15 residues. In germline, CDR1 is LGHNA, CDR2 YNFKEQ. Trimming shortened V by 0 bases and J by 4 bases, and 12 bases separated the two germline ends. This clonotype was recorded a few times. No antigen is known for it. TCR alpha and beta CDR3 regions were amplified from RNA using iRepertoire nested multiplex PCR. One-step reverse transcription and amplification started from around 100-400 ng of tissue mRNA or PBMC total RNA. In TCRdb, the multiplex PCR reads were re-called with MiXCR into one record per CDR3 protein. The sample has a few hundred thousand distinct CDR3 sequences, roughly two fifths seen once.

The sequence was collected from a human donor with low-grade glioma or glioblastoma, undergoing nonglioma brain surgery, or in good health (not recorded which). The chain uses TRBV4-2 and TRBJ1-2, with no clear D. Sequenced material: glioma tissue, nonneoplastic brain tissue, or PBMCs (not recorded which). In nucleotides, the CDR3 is TGTGCCAGCAGCCAAGATCTCTCCGGGATCTATGGCTACACCTTC. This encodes CASSQDLSGIYGYTF.